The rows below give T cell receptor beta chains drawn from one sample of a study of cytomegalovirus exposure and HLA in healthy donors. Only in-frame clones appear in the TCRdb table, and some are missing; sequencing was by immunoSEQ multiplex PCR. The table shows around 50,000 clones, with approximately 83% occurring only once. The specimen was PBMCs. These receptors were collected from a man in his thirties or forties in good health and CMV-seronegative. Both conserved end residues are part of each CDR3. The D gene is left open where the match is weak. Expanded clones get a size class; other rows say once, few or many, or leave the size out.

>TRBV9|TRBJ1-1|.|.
TGTGCCAGCAGCGTTCGTTCAGACACTGAAGCTTTCTTT
CASSVRSDTEAFF
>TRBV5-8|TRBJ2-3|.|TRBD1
TGTGCCAGCAGCCTCCGGCGGGACAGGGGAGATACGCAGTATTTT
CASSLRRDRGDTQYF
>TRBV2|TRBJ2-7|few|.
TGTGCCAGCAGTGAGCGCCAGGGGAGCTACGAGCAGTACTTC
CASSERQGSYEQYF
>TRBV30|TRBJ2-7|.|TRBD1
TGTGCCTCCTGGGACAGAGGCTACGAGCAGTACTTC
CASWDRGYEQYF
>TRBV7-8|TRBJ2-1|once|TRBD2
TGTGCCAGCAGCTTTGGCGGGAGTGGATTGAATGAGCAGTTCTTC
CASSFGGSGLNEQFF
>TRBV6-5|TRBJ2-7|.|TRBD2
TGTGCCAGCAGTTACACGGGGGGAGGCTACGAGCAGTACTTC
CASSYTGGGYEQYF
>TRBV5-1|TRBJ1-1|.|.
TGCGCCAGCAGCTTGGGACTGAGGGACACTGAAGCTTTCTTT
CASSLGLRDTEAFF
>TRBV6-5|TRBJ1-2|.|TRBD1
TGTGCCAGCAGTTACAGGGGACAGGGGTCGATCTATGGCTACACCTTC
CASSYRGQGSIYGYTF
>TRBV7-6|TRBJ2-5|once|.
TGTGCCAGCAGCTTAGGACAAAAGAGTGAGACCCAGTACTTC
CASSLGQKSETQYF
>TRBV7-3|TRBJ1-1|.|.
TGTGCCAGCAGCTTAGAGGGCTTGAACACTGAGGCTTTCTTT
CASSLEGLNTEAFF
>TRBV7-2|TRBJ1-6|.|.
TGTGCCAGCAGCCTAGGTGGGGGCCGCACGAGTAATGCACCCCTCCACTTT
CASSLGGGRTSNAPLHF
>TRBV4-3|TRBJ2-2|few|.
TGCGCCAGCAGCCTGTTTACGGGAGTGGCCGGGGAGCTGTTTTTT
CASSLFTGVAGELFF